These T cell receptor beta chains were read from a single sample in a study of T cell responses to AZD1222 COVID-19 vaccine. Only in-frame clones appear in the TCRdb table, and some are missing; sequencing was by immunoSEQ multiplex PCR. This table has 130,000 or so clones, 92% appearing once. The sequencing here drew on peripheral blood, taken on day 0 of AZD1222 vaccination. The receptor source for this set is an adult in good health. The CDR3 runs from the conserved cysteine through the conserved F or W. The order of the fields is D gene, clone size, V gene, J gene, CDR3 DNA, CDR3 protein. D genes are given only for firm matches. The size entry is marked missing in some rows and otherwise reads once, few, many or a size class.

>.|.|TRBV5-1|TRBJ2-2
TGCGCCAGCAGCAGAGCGGACAATGCGGGCACCGGGGAGCTGTTTTTT
CASSRADNAGTGELFF
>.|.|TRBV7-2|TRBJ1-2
TGTGCCAGCAGCAAGGACCGGTCTGGCTACACCTTC
CASSKDRSGYTF
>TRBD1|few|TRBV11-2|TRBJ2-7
TGTGCCAGCAGCTTAGAACCAGGGGGAAGGCAGTACTTC
CASSLEPGGRQYF
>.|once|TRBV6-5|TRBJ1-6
TGTGCCAGCAGTTACGACGCTGCGGATTCACCCCTCCACTTT
CASSYDAADSPLHF
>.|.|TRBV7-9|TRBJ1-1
TGTGCCAGCAGCTTAGTAGAGAACACTGAAGCTTTCTTT
CASSLVENTEAFF
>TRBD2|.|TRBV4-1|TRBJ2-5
TGCGCCAGCAGCGAAAAGAGGAGTGCTAGCGGCCCTCCGGAAGAGACCCAGTACTTC
CASSEKRSASGPPEETQYF
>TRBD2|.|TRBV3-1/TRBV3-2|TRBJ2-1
TGTGCCAGCAGCCAAGGTGTTAGCGGGGACTACAATGAGCAGTTCTTC
CASSQGVSGDYNEQFF
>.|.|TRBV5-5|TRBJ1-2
TGTGCCAGCAGCTTGGGTGACGTAAAGGTCTATGGCTACACCTTC
CASSLGDVKVYGYTF
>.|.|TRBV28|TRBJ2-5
TGTGCCAGCAGTGGGGCCCGGGGGCGCATAGGAGAGACCCAGTACTTC
CASSGARGRIGETQYF
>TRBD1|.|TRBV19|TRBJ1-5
TGTGCCAGTAGTACCGGGACAGGGGGAAGGCAGCCCCAGCATTTT
CASSTGTGGRQPQHF
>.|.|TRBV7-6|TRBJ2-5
TGTGCCAGCAGCTTAGCGCATCGCGGACCCCAAGAGACCCAGTACTTC
CASSLAHRGPQETQYF
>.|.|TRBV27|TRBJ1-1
TGTGCCAGCAGTCTCAACCGGGACACTGAAGCTTTCTTT
CASSLNRDTEAFF
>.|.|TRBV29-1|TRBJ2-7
TGCAGCATAACCCGGGGCGCCGCTGGCTACGAGCAGTACTTC
CSITRGAAGYEQYF
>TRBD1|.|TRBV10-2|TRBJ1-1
TGCGCCAGCAAGGGACAGTTTCTAACTGAAGCTTTCTTT
CASKGQFLTEAFF
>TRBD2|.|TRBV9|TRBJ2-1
TGTGCCAGCAGCGTAAGCGGGAGTAAAGGCAATGAGCAGTTCTTC
CASSVSGSKGNEQFF
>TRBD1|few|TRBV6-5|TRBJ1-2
TGTGCCAGCAGTTACGGGGGACAGCCTTACGGCTACACCTTC
CASSYGGQPYGYTF
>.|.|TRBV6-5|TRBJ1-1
TGTGCCAGCAGTTGGCGCGGAGTTACTGAAGCTTTCTTT
CASSWRGVTEAFF
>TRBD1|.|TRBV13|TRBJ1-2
TGTGCCAGCAGCTCCTGGGACAGGCCGAACTATGGCTACACCTTC
CASSSWDRPNYGYTF
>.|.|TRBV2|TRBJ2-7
TGTGCCAGCAGTGGTTTCAGGAGGCCTTCGGAGCAGTACTTC
CASSGFRRPSEQYF
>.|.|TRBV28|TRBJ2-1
TGTGCCAGCAGTTTAGGGACCTACAATGAGCAGTTCTTC
CASSLGTYNEQFF
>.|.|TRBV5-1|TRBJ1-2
TGCGCCAGCAGCTCGACAGGTGACGCGCCGACGAACTATGGCTACACCTTC
CASSSTGDAPTNYGYTF
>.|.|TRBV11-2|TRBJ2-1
TGTGCCAGCAGCTTGGAAAACTTCTCCTACAATGAGCAGTTCTTC
CASSLENFSYNEQFF
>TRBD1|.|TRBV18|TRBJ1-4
TGTGCCAGCTCACCCCCGGGACAGGGTGCCGAAAAACTGTTTTTT
CASSPPGQGAEKLFF
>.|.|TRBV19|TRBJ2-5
TGTGCCAGTAGTATTATGGTAAACAGCAAAGAGACCCAGTACTTC
CASSIMVNSKETQYF
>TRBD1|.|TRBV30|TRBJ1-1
TGTGCCTGGAGTGTAGGGACAGACGAAGCTTTCTTT
CAWSVGTDEAFF
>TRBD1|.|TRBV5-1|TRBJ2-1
TGCGCCAGCAGCTGGTCCGGGACAGGATGGAATGAGCAGTTCTTC
CASSWSGTGWNEQFF
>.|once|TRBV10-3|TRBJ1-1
TGTGCCATCAGGGGGGCTAATACTGAAGCTTTCTTT
CAIRGANTEAFF